Listed below are T cell receptor beta chains from one sample, sequenced in a study of cytomegalovirus exposure and HLA in healthy donors. Generated by immunoSEQ multiplex PCR, the TCRdb table keeps only in-frame clones and is missing some. This table has a few hundred thousand clones, 80% appearing once. The sample taken for sequencing was PBMCs. Every receptor here comes from a girl under 10 years old in good health and CMV-seronegative. Both conserved end residues are part of each CDR3. D genes are given only for firm matches. Part of the rows lack a size; the others show once, few, many or a class for expanded clones.

TRBV30,TRBJ2-7,13,TRBD2,-,TGTGCCTGGATGAGACTAGCGGGAGTCGAGCAGTACTTC,CAWMRLAGVEQYF
TRBV5-1,TRBJ2-5,15,TRBD1,few,TGCGCCAGCAGCTTCAGGGGGACAGATCAAGAGACCCAGTACTTC,CASSFRGTDQETQYF
TRBV7-3,TRBJ2-5,14,TRBD1,-,TGTGCCAGCAGCCCGGACAGGTGGGGGGAGACCCAGTACTTC,CASSPDRWGETQYF
TRBV7-9,TRBJ2-1,15,-,-,TGTTCCAGCAGCTTAGTGTCCCTAGCTGGCAATGAGCAGTTCTTC,CSSSLVSLAGNEQFF
TRBV6-1,TRBJ2-1,15,TRBD2,-,TGTGCCAGCAAAGAAACCGGGGGGGCCTACAATGAGCAGTTCTTC,CASKETGGAYNEQFF
TRBV4-1,TRBJ2-2,15,TRBD1,-,TGCGCCAGCAGCCAAGCGGGACAGGGAACCGGGGAGCTGTTTTTT,CASSQAGQGTGELFF
TRBV2,TRBJ2-1,14,-,-,TGTGCCAGCAGTGAAGTTGATAGAAGAGGTGAGCAGTTCTTC,CASSEVDRRGEQFF
TRBV28,TRBJ1-2,13,TRBD1,-,TGTGCCAGCACCGTGGGACAGGGCTATGGCTACACCTTC,CASTVGQGYGYTF
TRBV28,TRBJ2-7,18,-,few,TGTGCCAGCAGTTTAAGCGGTGGGATTCCGGGTATTCCCTACGAGCAGTACTTC,CASSLSGGIPGIPYEQYF
TRBV12-5,TRBJ2-1,19,TRBD2,once,TGTGCTAGTGGTTTGGTAAAAGATGCGGGAGGGTATTCCTACAATGAGCAGTTCTTC,CASGLVKDAGGYSYNEQFF
TRBV6-1,TRBJ2-7,16,TRBD2,-,TGTGCCAGCAGTGGTGGGACTAGCGGGAGTGGCAGGAATACGCACTTC,CASSGGTSGSGRNTHF
TRBV28,TRBJ2-7,15,-,-,TGTGCCAGCAGTTATCCGGACACGGCAATGAGGGAGCAGTACTTC,CASSYPDTAMREQYF
TRBV5-6,TRBJ1-2,15,TRBD1,-,TGTGCCAGCAGTTGGCCGGGACAGGGACCGAGTGGCTACACCTTC,CASSWPGQGPSGYTF
TRBV7-3,TRBJ2-3,17,TRBD2,-,TGTGCCAGCAGCTTAACTCCTAGCGGGGGTGGCGCAGATACGCAGTATTTT,CASSLTPSGGGADTQYF
TRBV6-4,TRBJ2-3,14,-,-,TGTGCCAGCAGTGAATGGAGGAGCACAGATACGCAGTATTTT,CASSEWRSTDTQYF
TRBV4-1,TRBJ2-1,14,-,-,TGCGCCAGCAGTCTCTCCGGGAGTGGCAATGAGCAGTTCTTC,CASSLSGSGNEQFF
TRBV7-9,TRBJ1-1,12,-,-,TGTTCCAGCAGCTTGTTCTACACTGAAGCTTTCTTT,CSSSLFYTEAFF
TRBV9,TRBJ1-5,17,-,once,TGCGCCAGCAGCCCCCCAAACGGACATATGAACAATCAGCCCCAGCATTTT,CASSPPNGHMNNQPQHF
TRBV28,TRBJ1-2,12,-,-,TGTGCCAGCAGTTTAGACAGCTATGGCTACACCTTC,CASSLDSYGYTF
TRBV6-6,TRBJ1-5,14,TRBD1,-,TGTGCCAGCAGCGCACAGGGGGCTAGCCAGCCCCAGCATTTT,CASSAQGASQPQHF
TRBV11-3,TRBJ2-1,20,-,-,TGTGCCAGCAGCTTGGTTCGCGGCCAAAAGGGAGGTGGCTCCTACAATGAGCAGTTCTTC,CASSLVRGQKGGGSYNEQFF
TRBV28,TRBJ2-1,15,-,-,TGTGCCAGCAGTCTTCCGGGGGGCACCTACAATGAGCAGTTCTTC,CASSLPGGTYNEQFF
TRBV4-1,TRBJ1-2,12,-,-,TGCGCCAGCAGCCAAGTGCTAGGAGGCTACACCTTC,CASSQVLGGYTF
TRBV11-2,TRBJ2-7,13,-,-,TGTGCCAGCAGCCTATGGCCCCTCAGGGAGCAGTACTTC,CASSLWPLREQYF
TRBV19,TRBJ2-5,13,-,-,TGTGCCAGTAGTCCCCGGGATCTAGAGACCCAGTACTTC,CASSPRDLETQYF
TRBV27,TRBJ1-5,13,-,-,TGTGCCAGCAGTTGGACTGGCGGGCAGCCCCAGCATTTT,CASSWTGGQPQHF
TRBV29-1,TRBJ2-3,11,-,-,TGCAGCGTCCCTAGGGGGGATACGCAGTATTTT,CSVPRGDTQYF
TRBV12-5,TRBJ2-2,12,TRBD1,-,TGTGCCGACAGGGTTGGCACCGGGGAGCTGTTTTTT,CADRVGTGELFF
TRBV6-5,TRBJ2-7,15,TRBD2,few,TGTGCCAGCAGCCCGTTAGCGGGAGTGGCCTACGAGCAGTACTTC,CASSPLAGVAYEQYF
TRBV11-3,TRBJ2-1,16,TRBD2,-,TGTGCCAGCTCTAGCGGGGGCCTTAGCTCCTACAATGAGCAGTTCTTC,CASSSGGLSSYNEQFF
TRBV6-6,TRBJ2-7,15,TRBD2,-,TGTGCCAGCAGCCGAAGAGCGGGAGGAGGGTACGAGCAGTACTTC,CASSRRAGGGYEQYF
TRBV7-9,TRBJ1-5,13,-,-,TGTGCCAGCAGCTTAAGGGGAAATCAGCCCCAGCATTTT,CASSLRGNQPQHF
TRBV19,TRBJ1-6,14,TRBD1,-,TGTGCCAGTAGTCTGGGACAGGGGGACTCACCCCTCCACTTT,CASSLGQGDSPLHF
TRBV9,TRBJ2-3,15,-,-,TGTGCCAGCAGCGTGGATGCTGACTCCACAGATACGCAGTATTTT,CASSVDADSTDTQYF
TRBV5-1,TRBJ2-7,17,-,-,TGCGCCAGCAGTCCCCACGGTTCGCCGACGGGCTCCTACGAGCAGTACTTC,CASSPHGSPTGSYEQYF
TRBV7-8,TRBJ2-1,15,-,once,TGTGCCAGCAGCTTAGGTGGCGGACAGAGGGATGAGCAGTTCTTC,CASSLGGGQRDEQFF
TRBV4-2,TRBJ1-1,13,-,once,TGTGCCAGCACCTCCCCAGGGGCCGCTGAAGCTTTCTTT,CASTSPGAAEAFF
TRBV28,TRBJ1-1,12,-,-,TGTGCCAGCAGAGGGGAGGACACTGAAGCTTTCTTT,CASRGEDTEAFF
TRBV6-5,TRBJ1-2,14,-,-,TGTGCCAGCAGTAACCCAGGGTTCGGCTATGGCTACACCTTC,CASSNPGFGYGYTF
TRBV28,TRBJ2-7,14,TRBD2,once,TGTGCCAGCAGTGAGCGGGGGGGCTCCTACGAGCAGTACTTC,CASSERGGSYEQYF
TRBV6-5,TRBJ2-7,16,-,-,TGTGCCAGCAGTTGGGACCGGACAGTCGTCTCCTACGAGCAGTACTTC,CASSWDRTVVSYEQYF
TRBV6-1,TRBJ2-5,15,TRBD2,few,TGTGCCAGCAGTATACTAGCGGGGGGGCAAGAGACCCAGTACTTC,CASSILAGGQETQYF